The clone carrying this TCR beta chain has just a few counts. Germline V CDR1 and CDR2: LNHDA, SQIVND (reference sequence). Between the trimmed V and J ends, which lost 7 bases and 6 bases, there was a span of 18 bases. The CDR3 contains 14 residues. Time point here: persistent/refractory GD, antithyroid drugs over 5 years with positive TRAb. There was RNA extracted from PBMCs, and the TCR library was made from it. This sample was taken from a study of regulatory T cells in long-lasting Graves disease. With iRepertoire HTBI primers and Arm-PCR of CDR3 regions, TCR beta libraries were built. In TCRdb, the multiplex PCR reads were re-called with MiXCR into one record per CDR3 protein. The sample has about 660,000 distinct CDR3 sequences, around 30% seen once.

This receptor was obtained from a female donor with Graves disease. Specimen: peripheral blood mononuclear cells (PBMCs), collected when the disease was refractory, from a patient treated with antithyroid drugs. The chain is built from TRBV19 and TRBJ1-1; D is unclear. The CDR3, as DNA: TGTGCCAGTACCTTCGGGCAGCCAAACGCTGAAGCTTTCTTT. Translation gives CASTFGQPNAEAFF.